This T cell receptor beta chain derives from a study of OX40 agonist ivuxolimab in advanced cancers. Study background: The patients received ivuxolimab by intravenous route every 2 weeks at 0.01 to 10 mg/kg.

With respect to this clone: What it recognizes is unknown.

Germline V gene sequence: CDR1 SGHVS, CDR2 FQNEAQ. Trimming shortened V by 1 base and J by 7 bases, and 13 bases separated the two germline ends. This CDR3 has 15 amino acids. Points from the study as a whole: Clonal expansion from baseline to week 6 occurred in both CD4+ and CD8+ T cells. CD8+ T cells averaged more expanded clones than CD4+.

Sequencing was performed with immunoSEQ multiplex PCR; in TCRdb, only in-frame clones are kept and a portion is missing. The data show 30,000 to 45,000 clones, approximately 82% seen once. This TCR came from an adult with an advanced solid tumor such as melanoma, head and neck, liver or kidney cancer. This chain joins TRBV7-8 and TRBJ1-4; D is ambiguous. Source: CD4+ or CD8+ T cells sorted from blood, taken in a trial of the OX40 agonist ivuxolimab. CDR3 region: CASSLDGWEGEKLFF. The CDR3 DNA reads as TGTGCCAGCAGCTTAGATGGGTGGGAAGGTGAAAAACTGTTTTTT.